These 8 T cell receptor beta chains originate from one sample sequenced in a study of blood T cell repertoires in COVID-19. Assay: immunoSEQ multiplex PCR; the TCRdb copy retains only in-frame clones and omits some. The data hold over 85,000 clones, with 85% observed a single time. Sequencing input: peripheral blood. These receptor sequences come from a man aged 55 to 70 with acute or convalescent COVID-19.

The J gene is TRBJ2-3, the V gene TRBV5-4; TRBD2 agrees at 9 bases. The CDR3 has 17 residues. Trimming removed 4 bases from V and 1 base from J; junction bases left unmatched: 10. The V gene's germline CDR1 is SGHNT and CDR2 YYREEE (reference sequence). The CDR3 nucleotides read TGTGCCAGCAGCCCCCGAGTGGCGGGGGGGGGCACAGATACGCAGTATTTT. This gives the protein CASSPRVAGGGTDTQYF.

This chain connects TRBV24-1 to TRBJ1-3, with D maybe TRBD1 (6 bases). The CDR3 is 14 amino acids. Trimming removed 8 bases from V and 0 bases from J, with 10 bases in between. The V gene's germline CDR1 is KGHDR and CDR2 SFDVKD. The CDR3 nucleotides are TGTGCCACCAACCGGGACAACTCTGGAAACACCATATATTTT. Its translation: CATNRDNSGNTIYF.

The chain couples TRBV5-1 to TRBJ1-1, with 7 bases matching TRBD1. The germline gives CDR1 SGHRS, CDR2 YFSETQ. CDR3 length: 14 amino acids. V lost 1 base, J lost 5 bases, and 5 bases stayed unmatched. This chain's CDR3 is CASSLSGGGTEAFF. CDR3 nucleotide sequence: TGCGCCAGCAGCTTGTCAGGGGGTGGAACTGAAGCTTTCTTT. Full variable domain (remainder filled in from reference TRBV5-1 and TRBJ1-1): KAGVTQTPRYLIKTRGQQVTLSCSPISGHRSVSWYQQTPGQGLQFLFEYFSETQRNKGNFPGRFSGRQFSNSRSEMNVSTLELGDSALYLCASSLSGGGTEAFFGQGTRLTVV.

The genes are TRBV13 and TRBJ2-7, with 7 bases aligning to TRBD1. The CDR3 is made up of 14 amino acids. Trimming removed 2 bases from V and 6 bases from J; junction bases left unmatched: 7. CDR1 and CDR2 (germline): PRHDT, FYEKMQ (reference sequence). CDR3 residues: CASSLPRQGVEQYF. CDR3 DNA sequence: TGTGCCAGCAGCTTACCCAGACAGGGTGTCGAGCAGTACTTC.

This chain links TRBV5-4 with TRBJ2-3; 12 bases agree with TRBD2. CDR1 SGHNT and CDR2 YYREEE come from the germline V gene (reference sequence). The V gene end was trimmed by 1 base and the J gene end by 2 bases; junction bases not matched to a gene: 5. The CDR3 extends over 17 amino acids. This CDR3 is CASSLPLAGGPTDTQYF. The DNA of the CDR3 is TGTGCCAGCAGCTTGCCCCTAGCGGGGGGGCCCACAGATACGCAGTATTTT.

The rearrangement links TRBV27 to TRBJ2-5, with a tentative D call TRBD1 (5 bases). Deletions cut 5 bases from V and 7 bases from J, with 17 bases between. Germline CDR1 MNHEY, CDR2 SMNVEV (reference sequence). This CDR3 comprises 14 residues. In DNA form, the CDR3 reads TGTGCCAGCAGTAATCAGGGTCAGCTAGGGACCCAGTACTTC. Its protein is CASSNQGQLGTQYF.

The rearrangement links TRBV11-2 to TRBJ2-3; TRBD2 agrees at 7 bases. The CDR3 covers 14 residues. Germline V gene lookup returns CDR1 SGHAT and CDR2 FQNNGV. The ends lost 1 base at V and 5 bases at J; junction bases unmatched: 3. CDR3 protein: CASSLVGGGDTQYF. CDR3 bases: TGTGCCAGCAGCTTAGTTGGCGGGGGAGATACGCAGTATTTT.

This rearrangement joins TRBV30 to TRBJ1-2, with D unresolved. The CDR3 is made up of 13 amino acids. Germline CDR1 GTSNPN, CDR2 SVGIG (reference sequence). The V end was cut by 0 bases, the J end by 6 bases, with 11 bases between. CDR3 protein: CAWSVRGGHGYTF. In DNA, the CDR3 is TGTGCCTGGAGTGTACGAGGAGGGCATGGCTACACCTTC.